This T cell receptor beta chain was captured in a study of OX40 agonist ivuxolimab in advanced cancers. TCRdb's table, derived via immunoSEQ multiplex PCR, lists solely in-frame clones and lacks some. Of tens of thousands of clones in the sample, 87% were seen once. Trimming left V 0 bases short and J 7 bases short, with 7 bases between. Germline V gene data show CDR1 as PRHDT and CDR2 as FYEKMQ (reference sequence). This CDR3 contains 13 residues. This receptor was taken from an adult with an advanced solid tumor such as melanoma, head and neck, liver or kidney cancer. The source was CD4+ or CD8+ T cells sorted from blood, collected in a trial of the OX40 agonist ivuxolimab. This rearrangement joins TRBV13 to TRBJ1-5; D is unresolved. This chain's CDR3 is CASSLGGGQPQHF. The CDR3 DNA is TGTGCCAGCAGCTTAGGGGGCGGGCAGCCCCAGCATTTT.